One and the same sample provided the 24 T cell receptor beta chains below, sequenced in a study of identical twins. MiXCR was run by TCRdb on the 5' RACE reads, yielding one entry per CDR3 protein. The sample includes 690,000 or so distinct CDR3 sequences, over 8.5% seen only once; the top ten take roughly 0.97%. These records were also assigned to another study, of yellow fever vaccine responses in identical twins.

Sequencing used PBMCs. These receptors were collected from a woman between 18 and 29 years old in good health.

There are a few counts of this clonotype. The chain combines TRBV20-1 with TRBJ2-7; the D gene is possibly TRBD1 (5 bases). Germline V gene lookup returns CDR1 DFQATT and CDR2 SNEGSKA (reference sequence). Trimming cost V 5 bases and J 5 bases, with 13 bases left between them. The CDR3 contains 12 residues. The CDR3 reads CSAPTQANEQYF. CDR3 in DNA: TGCAGTGCTCCGACACAGGCTAACGAGCAGTACTTC.

This clonotype was counted ten times or more. The V gene is TRBV29-1, the J gene TRBJ2-1; D perhaps matches TRBD2 (5 bases). V shed 7 bases and J shed 4 bases, with 11 bases lying between them. Germline assignment: CDR1 SQVTM and CDR2 ANQGSEA. The CDR3 is 12 residues long. For the CDR3, the DNA is TGCAGCGCTGACCGGGATTACAATGAGCAGTTCTTC. Its protein product is CSADRDYNEQFF.

The V call is TRBV7-2, the J call TRBJ1-1, with 7 bases aligning to TRBD1. The CDR3 runs to 15 residues. After removal of 5 bases from V and 5 bases from J, the junction contained 11 bases not matched to a gene. Looked up from germline, CDR1 is SGHTA and CDR2 is FQGNSA. This chain's CDR3 is CASSARQGGGTEAFF. Written as DNA, the CDR3 is TGTGCCAGCAGCGCCAGACAGGGAGGTGGTACTGAAGCTTTCTTT.

This clonotype has just a few counts. The chain combines TRBV14 with TRBJ2-1; 7 nucleotides line up with TRBD1. Trimming cost V 3 bases and J 5 bases; bases outside gene matches: 4. The CDR3 is 14 residues long. Looked up from germline, CDR1 is SGHDN and CDR2 is FVKESK. The DNA for the CDR3 is TGTGCCAGCAGCCATTGGACAGGTAACAATGAGCAGTTCTTC. Amino acids: CASSHWTGNNEQFF.

This clonotype has only a few counts. V gene TRBV19 combines with J gene TRBJ2-5; D perhaps matches TRBD1 (6 bases). The V and J ends lost 7 bases and 1 base respectively, with 16 bases between them. The CDR3 is 15 residues long. Germline lookup yields CDR1 LNHDA and CDR2 SQIVND (reference sequence). The CDR3 DNA reads as TGTGCCAGTACCCTCGGGACATCAACCCAAGAGACCCAGTACTTC. Its protein product is CASTLGTSTQETQYF.

This clonotype occurred many times. The chain is built from TRBV12-3 or TRBV12-4 and TRBJ2-1; 8 bases line up with TRBD2. The CDR3 totals 15 residues. V shed 5 bases and J 5 bases; nucleotides not matched to a gene: 8. CDR3 residues: CASSPSFGGDNEQFF. DNA of the CDR3: TGTGCCAGCAGTCCCTCTTTCGGGGGGGACAATGAGCAGTTCTTC.

In this sample, this clonotype turned up many times. For the CDR3, the DNA is TGTGCCAGCAGCTTGGGAGGGGTCGATACGCAGTATTTT. Amino acids: CASSLGGVDTQYF. The chain links TRBV5-5 to TRBJ2-3; tentatively, D is TRBD1 or TRBD2 (5 bases each). Germline values: CDR1 SGHKS, CDR2 YYEKEE (reference sequence). This CDR3 spans 13 amino acids. Trimming cost V 0 bases and J 6 bases, with 8 bases left between them.

This clonotype was observed a handful of times. This chain uses TRBV27 with TRBJ1-3; D call uncertain. V lost 7 bases, J lost 0 bases, and 4 bases lay in between. Germline V gene data show CDR1 as MNHEY and CDR2 as SMNVEV (reference sequence). The CDR3 sequence is 12 residues long. The CDR3 DNA reads TGTGCCAGCAAGAGCTCTGGAAACACCATATATTTT. Amino acid sequence: CASKSSGNTIYF.

This clonotype was detected ten times or more. V and J are TRBV7-8 and TRBJ2-7; weak D call: TRBD1 (5 bases). With 4 bases removed from V and 3 bases from J, the gap between germline ends came to 16 bases. CDR1 and CDR2 from the germline V gene are SGHVS and FQNEAQ. There are 15 residues in the CDR3. CDR3 amino acids: CASSSAPKDSYEQYF. CDR3 in DNA: TGTGCCAGCAGCTCAGCTCCTAAAGACAGCTACGAGCAGTACTTC.

This clonotype was counted once. The gene calls are TRBV5-1 and TRBJ1-1; D is possibly TRBD1 (6 bases). Between the trimmed V and J ends, which lost 4 bases and 7 bases, there was a span of 20 bases. Germline V gene lookup returns CDR1 SGHRS and CDR2 YFSETQ. This CDR3 has 15 residues. CDR3 sequence reads: CASSVKQGQMVEAFF. The CDR3 nucleotides read TGCGCCAGCAGCGTAAAACAGGGCCAAATGGTTGAAGCTTTCTTT.

This clonotype was observed a handful of times. The chain uses TRBV11-2 and TRBJ2-1; D assignment may be TRBD1 or TRBD2 (5 bases each). The CDR3 consists of 15 residues. Germline V gene sequence: CDR1 SGHAT, CDR2 FQNNGV. Trimming removed 3 bases from V and 8 bases from J, with 17 bases in between. CDR3 amino acids: CASSFPGPRLDEQFF. The CDR3, as DNA: TGTGCCAGCAGCTTCCCGGGACCACGCTTGGATGAGCAGTTCTTC.

A few counts support this clonotype. The chain joins TRBV20-1 to TRBJ2-3; 8 nucleotides line up with TRBD2. CDR1 DFQATT and CDR2 SNEGSKA come from the germline V gene (reference sequence). J gave up 0 bases and V 5 bases, and 10 bases lay outside the gene matches. The CDR3 totals 16 residues. CDR3 amino acids: CSAGSGETYSTDTQYF. CDR3 DNA: TGCAGTGCTGGTAGCGGGGAGACCTATAGCACAGATACGCAGTATTTT.

This clonotype was counted only a few times. The rearrangement joins TRBV12-3 or TRBV12-4 to TRBJ2-3; 13 bases map to TRBD2. The CDR3 has 17 amino acids. Trimming cost V 5 bases and J 0 bases; bases outside gene matches: 5. The CDR3 coding sequence is TGTGCCAGCAGTAGACTAGCGGGAGGTACTAGCACAGATACGCAGTATTTT. It specifies CASSRLAGGTSTDTQYF.

The genes are TRBV2 and TRBJ1-5; no definite D call. This CDR3 comprises 15 residues. The germline V and J ends were trimmed by 2 bases and 0 bases, with 8 bases remaining between them. Germline-derived CDR1 and CDR2 are SNHLY and FYNNEI. CDR3 coding DNA: TGTGCCAGCAGTGAATTCGCTGATAGCAATCAGCCCCAGCATTTT. Protein product: CASSEFADSNQPQHF.

This clonotype was recorded many times. The chain links TRBV5-1 to TRBJ2-1; TRBD1 matches 7 bases. Germline loops: CDR1 SGHRS, CDR2 YFSETQ. V shed 2 bases, J shed 2 bases, and the junction held 4 bases outside the gene matches. The CDR3 totals 15 residues. The CDR3 loop is CASSFSGTAYNEQFF. The CDR3 DNA reads TGCGCCAGCAGCTTTTCCGGGACAGCCTACAATGAGCAGTTCTTC.

The chain couples TRBV29-1 to TRBJ1-2; D is undetermined. Trimming took off 2 bases at V and 4 bases at J, with 8 bases between the two ends. CDR3 length: 12 residues. Germline CDR1 SQVTM, CDR2 ANQGSEA. The CDR3 loop is CSVELDLYGYTF. The DNA of the CDR3 is TGCAGCGTTGAATTAGATCTCTATGGCTACACCTTC.

The V call is TRBV5-1, the J call TRBJ1-1; 7 bases fit TRBD1. This CDR3 has 13 amino acids. Trimming removed 4 bases from V and 4 bases from J; junction bases left unmatched: 4. CDR1 is SGHRS and CDR2 is YFSETQ in the germline V gene. DNA of the CDR3: TGCGCCAGCAGCGCACAGGGGACCACTGAAGCTTTCTTT. Its protein product is CASSAQGTTEAFF.

This clonotype occurred a few times. This chain uses TRBV2 with TRBJ2-1; D is unresolved. Germline CDR1 reads SNHLY; CDR2 reads FYNNEI. The CDR3 extends over 14 amino acids. V lost 6 bases and J 5 bases, leaving 14 bases between the germline ends. CDR3 nucleotide sequence: TGTGCCAGCAGGGCCCCCGGGCGGAACAATGAGCAGTTCTTC. Translated, it gives CASRAPGRNNEQFF.

This clonotype was counted ten times or more. This chain joins TRBV15 and TRBJ1-5; D unresolved. V gave up 4 bases and J gave up 6 bases, with 19 bases separating them. Per germline, CDR1 LNHNV and CDR2 YYDKDF (reference sequence). There are 16 residues in the CDR3. The CDR3 DNA is TGTGCCACCAGCATGGAGGGAAGGACGTTCGCTCAGCCCCAGCATTTT. The encoded protein is CATSMEGRTFAQPQHF.

The chain couples TRBV29-1 to TRBJ1-1, with TRBD1 identical over 8 bases. The CDR3 runs to 13 residues. The V gene's germline CDR1 is SQVTM and CDR2 ANQGSEA. V shed 8 bases, J shed 3 bases, and the junction held 8 bases outside the gene matches. CDR3 sequence reads: CSPSGGADTEAFF. Written as DNA, the CDR3 is TGCAGCCCGTCAGGGGGCGCGGACACTGAAGCTTTCTTT.

Details on this clonotype: An end of the junction differs from the germline gene, which may be a read error. This chain links TRBV27 with TRBJ1-2, with unresolved D. This CDR3 comprises 14 residues. Germline V gene sequence: CDR1 MNHEY, CDR2 SMNVEV (reference sequence). The CDR3 region has the DNA TGTGCCAGGAGTTCTGACGGGTCAAACTATGGCTACACCTTC. Translating it yields CARSSDGSNYGYTF.

The chain has TRBV12-3 or TRBV12-4 and TRBJ1-2; D ambiguous. The ends were cut back, 8 bases at V and 6 bases at J, with 19 bases in the middle. This CDR3 spans 14 amino acids. CDR3 protein: CASAPPPGFHGYTF. The CDR3 coding sequence is TGTGCCAGCGCCCCCCCCCCGGGGTTCCATGGCTACACCTTC.

This clonotype was counted ten times or more. This chain uses TRBV9 with TRBJ1-3; tentatively, D is TRBD1 (5 bases). This CDR3 is built from 15 residues. Germline CDR1 SGDLS, CDR2 YYNGEE. V was shortened by 0 bases and J by 4 bases, with 11 bases between the two germline ends. The CDR3 DNA follows: TGTGCCAGCAGCGTAGCTTGGGGACGAGGAAACACCATATATTTT. Protein: CASSVAWGRGNTIYF.

This clonotype has a handful of counts. CDR3 sequence (DNA): TGCAGTGCTAGCGGTTACAGGGGAGACGAGCAGTACTTC. Amino acids: CSASGYRGDEQYF. The chain combines TRBV20-1 with TRBJ2-7; 7 nucleotides align to TRBD1. Germline trimming cut 3 bases from V and 5 bases from J; bases unmatched to any gene: 7. The CDR3 consists of 13 residues. The V gene's germline CDR1 is DFQATT and CDR2 SNEGSKA (reference sequence).